Described below is a single T cell receptor (beta chain) sequence and its context. This entry belongs to a study of T cell changes during pregnancy in multiple sclerosis. The table came from immunoSEQ multiplex PCR; TCRdb's copy has only in-frame clones and leaves some out. The repertoire includes roughly 110,000 clones, about 90% of them detected once, and roughly 1.5% sits in the top ten. The CDR3 totals 17 residues. From germline, CDR1 is LGHNA and CDR2 YNFKEQ. The V end lost 4 bases, the J end lost 2 bases, and 19 bases lay between the germline ends. The J gene is TRBJ2-3, the V gene TRBV4-2, with D perhaps TRBD2 (5 bases). The source is a female donor with multiple sclerosis, enrolled in a pregnancy study. Here the sequenced sample was peripheral blood, taken after pregnancy. CDR3: CASSREGGLADTDTQYF. In nucleotides, the CDR3 is TGTGCCAGCAGCCGAGAGGGTGGGCTAGCAGACACAGATACGCAGTATTTT.